The 7 T cell receptor beta chains reported below all come from one sample, sequenced in a study of T cell changes during pregnancy in multiple sclerosis. Method: immunoSEQ multiplex PCR; TCRdb's copy keeps in-frame clones and lacks some. The repertoire holds fewer than 85,000 clones, with 93% as singletons. The input for sequencing was peripheral blood, taken in the second trimester of pregnancy. These TCRs come from a female donor with multiple sclerosis, enrolled in a pregnancy study.

V gene TRBV6-1 combines with J gene TRBJ2-1; TRBD2 agrees at 9 bases. The CDR3 runs to 17 residues. The V and J ends lost 2 bases and 4 bases, in that order; junction bases with no gene match: 9. Germline lookup yields CDR1 MNHNS and CDR2 SASEGT. This CDR3 reads CASSEPVSGSAYNEQFF. CDR3 DNA sequence: TGTGCCAGCAGTGAACCGGTTAGCGGGAGTGCGTACAATGAGCAGTTCTTC.

The genes are TRBV7-9 and TRBJ2-2; a possible D gene is TRBD2 (5 bases). V was cut by 8 bases and J by 5 bases, with 18 bases left in between. The CDR3 extends over 15 amino acids. Per the germline V gene, CDR1 is SEHNR and CDR2 is FQNEAQ (reference sequence). CDR3 loop: CASRLDEGWTGELFF. The CDR3 DNA reads as TGTGCCAGCCGCCTCGATGAGGGATGGACCGGGGAGCTGTTTTTT. The whole variable domain, filled in from reference TRBV7-9 and TRBJ2-2, reads DTGVSQNPRHKITKRGQNVTFRCDPISEHNRLYWYRQTLGQGPEFLTYFQNEAQLEKSRLLSDRFSAERPKGSFSTLEIQRTEQGDSAMYLCASRLDEGWTGELFFGEGSRLTVL.

The chain employs TRBV6-1 and TRBJ2-5; 7 nucleotides align to TRBD1. Looked up from germline, CDR1 is MNHNS and CDR2 is SASEGT. This CDR3 has 14 amino acids. The V gene end was trimmed by 4 bases and the J gene end by 4 bases; junction bases not matched to a gene: 6. The CDR3 DNA reads as TGTGCCAGCAGTGTGCTAGGGGGCGCAGAGACCCAGTACTTC. This encodes CASSVLGGAETQYF.

The chain recombines TRBV19 with TRBJ2-7, with 8 positions matching TRBD2. The J segment lost 7 bases and the V segment lost 3 bases, leaving 11 bases of the junction unmatched. This CDR3 has 15 residues. Germline loops: CDR1 LNHDA, CDR2 SQIVND (reference sequence). The CDR3 spells CASSMERGTYWEQYF. In nucleotides, the CDR3 is TGTGCCAGTAGTATGGAGCGGGGGACCTACTGGGAGCAGTACTTC.

This clone has a single count. The V and J genes are TRBV13 and TRBJ2-2, with 7 bases lining up with TRBD1. The length of the CDR3 is 17 residues. J gave up 5 bases and V 6 bases, and 15 bases lay outside the gene matches. Germline V gene sequence: CDR1 PRHDT, CDR2 FYEKMQ (reference sequence). The CDR3 protein is CASSRATGALDTGELFF. The CDR3 DNA follows: TGTGCCAGCAGTCGAGCTACAGGGGCCCTGGATACCGGGGAGCTGTTTTTT.

This sequence joins TRBV13 and TRBJ1-2, with TRBD1 matching 10 bases. Trimming removed 5 bases from V and 7 bases from J; junction bases left unmatched: 13. The CDR3 is 16 residues long. Germline V gene data show CDR1 as PRHDT and CDR2 as FYEKMQ (reference sequence). The CDR3 protein is CASSLPTGGGSGGYTF. The CDR3 DNA is TGTGCCAGCAGCCTACCGACAGGGGGCGGATCGGGTGGCTACACCTTC.

V and J are TRBV5-6 and TRBJ2-1, with D maybe TRBD2 (6 bases). Trimming stripped 4 bases from V and 4 bases from J, with 18 bases between. Germline loops: CDR1 SGHDT, CDR2 YYEEEE. This CDR3 region has 16 residues. The CDR3 loop reads CASSPSYGDFYNEQFF. The CDR3 DNA is TGTGCCAGCAGCCCATCGTACGGGGACTTTTACAATGAGCAGTTCTTC. Together with reference TRBV5-6 and TRBJ2-1, the CDR3 gives the full variable domain: DAGVTQSPTHLIKTRGQQVTLRCSPKSGHDTVSWYQQALGQGPQFIFQYYEEEERQRGNFPDRFSGHQFPNYSSELNVNALLLGDSALYLCASSPSYGDFYNEQFFGPGTRLTVL.